The source of this T cell receptor (beta chain) is a study of post-analysis software for immune sequencing data. Study as a whole: Both relapsing-remitting and secondary progressive multiple sclerosis featured among the disease courses, as did progressive-relapsing multiple sclerosis. General study results and limits: Samples sharing a preparation batch grouped tightly together when assessed by F measure. Multiple sclerosis patients showed significantly lower normalized Chao1 diversity than controls did. Five or six TRBV segments, TRBV5-6, TRBV5-1 and TRBV20-1 among them, were found more frequent in patients than controls.

There are a few counts of this clonotype. Its antigen is still unknown. Germline V gene data show CDR1 as DFQATT and CDR2 as SNEGSKA (reference sequence). The CDR3 totals 12 residues. V was trimmed by 5 bases and J by 2 bases, leaving 10 bases between them. Prepared TCR beta cDNA libraries contained unique molecular identifiers. TCRdb fed the PCR reads into MiXCR, producing one record per CDR3 protein. The table records 750,000 to 900,000 distinct CDR3 sequences, 46% of them present only once. The sequencing input was blood. The source of this sequence is a girl aged 10-17 years with multiple sclerosis. This sequence joins TRBV20-1 and TRBJ2-7; possibly TRBD1 or TRBD2 for D (5 bases each). Written as DNA, the CDR3 is TGCAGTGCTTGGGACCGAGCCTACGAGCAGTACTTC. It codes for CSAWDRAYEQYF.